Following are 9 T cell receptor beta chains from one sample sequenced in a study of CD8 T cells in ankylosing spondylitis. TCRdb recomputed calls from the 5' RACE reads with MiXCR, one row per CDR3 protein. The data show fewer than 130,000 distinct CDR3 sequences, about 24% seen once. The sequencing sample was made of synovial fluid, either unsorted or a sorted T cell fraction (not recorded which). The receptor source for this set is a male donor with ankylosing spondylitis.

The chain is built from TRBV29-1 and TRBJ2-2; perhaps TRBD1 as D (6 bases). This CDR3 is 15 amino acids long. V was shortened by 0 bases and J by 5 bases, with 13 bases between the two germline ends. From germline, CDR1 is SQVTM and CDR2 ANQGSEA. In DNA, the CDR3 is TGCAGCGTTGAAGATACAGGGCGAGGAACCGGGGAGCTGTTTTTT. It translates to CSVEDTGRGTGELFF.

The rearrangement uses TRBV3-1 and TRBJ1-1, with no clear D. Trimming removed 0 bases from V and 2 bases from J, with 7 bases in between. The CDR3 covers 14 residues. Germline assignment: CDR1 LGHDT and CDR2 YNNKEL (reference sequence). CDR3 bases: TGTGCCAGCAGCCAAGATTTCGGAAACACTGAAGCTTTCTTT. Protein: CASSQDFGNTEAFF.

The rearrangement links TRBV4-2 to TRBJ1-3; 8 bases are a match to TRBD1. Germline V CDR1 and CDR2: LGHNA, YNFKEQ. J lost 0 bases, V lost 5 bases, and 9 bases had no gene match. This CDR3 has 17 residues. The CDR3 region has the DNA TGTGCCAGCAGCTACGGACAGGGAAGAAGCTCTGGAAACACCATATATTTT. This encodes CASSYGQGRSSGNTIYF.

In regard to this clonotype: A read error may produce the germline difference seen at one junction end. The chain joins TRBV20-1 to TRBJ1-3; D uncertain. The length of the CDR3 is 16 residues. Germline V gives CDR1 DFQATT, CDR2 SNEGSKA (reference sequence). Here the CDR3 DNA reads TGCAGTGCTAGGTACGGGCAAGGACCAAATGGAGACACCATATATTTT. Translation: CSARYGQGPNGDTIYF.

The sample holds a few counts of this clonotype. The chain joins TRBV12-3 or TRBV12-4 to TRBJ1-1, with unresolved D. The CDR3 is made up of 13 amino acids. Trimming left V 5 bases short and J 4 bases short, with 11 bases between. The CDR3 nucleotides read TGTGCCAGCAGTACGGTACGGAGCACTGAAGCTTTCTTT. Its translation is CASSTVRSTEAFF.

This clonotype was found a few times. The genes are TRBV5-1 and TRBJ1-3, with D unclear. Germline lookup yields CDR1 SGHRS and CDR2 YFSETQ. Trimming took off 0 bases at V and 2 bases at J, with 6 bases between the two ends. The CDR3 covers 14 residues. This chain's CDR3 is CASSLAAPGNTIYF. CDR3 nucleotides: TGCGCCAGCAGCTTGGCCGCCCCTGGAAACACCATATATTTT.

This clonotype came up many times. The rearrangement joins TRBV12-3 or TRBV12-4 to TRBJ2-1; weak D call: TRBD1 (6 bases). This CDR3 spans 13 amino acids. Trimming shortened V by 0 bases and J by 6 bases, and 6 bases separated the two germline ends. The CDR3 bases are TGTGCCAGCAGTTTAGCCAGGGGCAATGAGCAGTTCTTC. Translation gives CASSLARGNEQFF.

There are many counts of this clonotype. The chain couples TRBV29-1 to TRBJ1-1; a weak D match, TRBD1 (5 bases). Trimming took 3 bases from V and 5 from J, leaving 13 bases between them. This CDR3 is 13 amino acids long. From germline, CDR1 is SQVTM and CDR2 ANQGSEA. The CDR3 here is CSVDWGVGTEAFF. The CDR3 DNA is TGCAGCGTTGACTGGGGGGTTGGGACTGAAGCTTTCTTT. Full variable domain (remainder filled in from reference TRBV29-1 and TRBJ1-1): SAVISQKPSRDICQRGTSLTIQCQVDSQVTMMFWYRQQPGQSLTLIATANQGSEATYESGFVIDKFPISRPNLTFSTLTVSNMSPEDSSIYLCSVDWGVGTEAFFGQGTRLTVV.

The V call is TRBV29-1, the J call TRBJ1-1; TRBD1 is a possible D gene (6 bases). Germline V gene data show CDR1 as SQVTM and CDR2 as ANQGSEA. Trimming left V 5 bases short and J 4 bases short, with 14 bases between. The CDR3 runs to 13 residues. In DNA form, the CDR3 reads TGCAGCGTTACGACAGGTATAGGCACTGAAGCTTTCTTT. Amino acid sequence: CSVTTGIGTEAFF.